These 27 T cell receptor beta chains came from one sample sequenced in a study of monozygotic twins with inflammatory bowel disease. TCRdb reanalyzed the 5' RACE reads and collapses them to one entry per CDR3 protein, without DNA. The sample table includes around 400,000 distinct CDR3 sequences. The sequenced material came from blood. The receptors originated from a human donor with ulcerative colitis or Crohn's disease, or a healthy co-twin of an affected twin (not recorded which).

The V call is TRBV12-3 or TRBV12-4, the J call TRBJ2-7; without DNA, the TCRdb call of TRBD2 cannot be checked. The CDR3 runs to 13 residues. The CDR3: CASSSHIHYEQYF.

The V and J genes are TRBV15 and TRBJ2-1; the D call from TCRdb, TRBD2, cannot be confirmed without DNA. The CDR3 has 17 residues. Germline CDR1 is LNHNV and CDR2 is YYDKDF (reference sequence). The CDR3 loop reads CATSRDLGTSGGNEQFF.

The V and J genes are TRBV5-4 and TRBJ1-4; the TCRdb D gene call, TRBD1, has no DNA to confirm it. The CDR3 covers 18 residues. Germline V gene sequence: CDR1 SGHNT, CDR2 YYREEE (reference sequence). The CDR3 region is CASSPGPGRDATNEKLFF.

The chain's CDR3 is CASSSAQTEAFF. The rearrangement joins TRBV12-3 or TRBV12-4 to TRBJ1-1. This CDR3 contains 12 residues.

V usage is TRBV12-3 or TRBV12-4 and J usage is TRBJ2-7. This CDR3 has 12 amino acids. The CDR3 region is CASSFFQYEQYF.

This chain links TRBV7-9 with TRBJ1-4; TCRdb calls TRBD1, which cannot be checked without DNA. This CDR3 has 14 residues. Germline CDR1 SEHNR, CDR2 FQNEAQ (reference sequence). CDR3 in amino acids: CASSLDRWSEKLFF. The complete variable domain, with remaining parts taken from reference TRBV7-9 and TRBJ1-4, reads DTGVSQNPRHKITKRGQNVTFRCDPISEHNRLYWYRQTLGQGPEFLTYFQNEAQLEKSRLLSDRFSAERPKGSFSTLEIQRTEQGDSAMYLCASSLDRWSEKLFFGSGTQLSVL.

The V call is TRBV28, the J call TRBJ1-4. Germline-derived CDR1 and CDR2 are MDHEN and SYDVKM. The length of the CDR3 is 14 residues. CDR3 sequence reads: CASSLLAGNEKLFF.

CDR3 in amino acids: CASVIGGTGGHNYGYTF. The V call is TRBV28, the J call TRBJ1-2; with no DNA, the TCRdb D assignment of TRBD1 cannot be verified. The germline CDR1 and CDR2 sequences are MDHEN and SYDVKM. The CDR3 is 17 amino acids.

The rearrangement links TRBV20-1 to TRBJ2-1; there is no DNA to check the TCRdb D call of TRBD2. From germline, CDR1 is DFQATT and CDR2 SNEGSKA (reference sequence). The CDR3 runs 14 residues. The CDR3 reads CSARDPTERGTQFF.

The chain recombines TRBV27 with TRBJ2-7. Germline V lookup: CDR1 MNHEY, CDR2 SMNVEV (reference sequence). The CDR3 runs 15 residues. CDR3 sequence: CASSLGWEGPYEQYF.

V gene TRBV20-1 combines with J gene TRBJ1-6. The CDR3 has 17 residues. Germline V gene lookup returns CDR1 DFQATT and CDR2 SNEGSKA (reference sequence). The CDR3 protein is CSADMVTGRSYNSPLHF.

The chain is built from TRBV6-5 and TRBJ1-2. CDR3 length: 13 residues. Germline assignment: CDR1 MNHEY and CDR2 SVGAGI. CDR3 sequence: CASSYSANYGYTF.

The genes are TRBV20-1 and TRBJ1-5; TCRdb's D call of TRBD1 is untestable without DNA. The CDR3 contains 13 residues. Germline CDR1 is DFQATT and CDR2 is SNEGSKA (reference sequence). This CDR3 reads CSARVRGRQPQHF.

The rearrangement links TRBV5-1 to TRBJ1-4; TCRdb selects TRBD1, and the lack of DNA leaves this call unchecked. CDR1 is SGHRS, CDR2 YFSETQ, per germline. This CDR3 spans 15 amino acids. This CDR3 reads CASSPAPGADEKLFF. The full variable domain, completed using reference TRBV5-1 and TRBJ1-4, is KAGVTQTPRYLIKTRGQQVTLSCSPISGHRSVSWYQQTPGQGLQFLFEYFSETQRNKGNFPGRFSGRQFSNSRSEMNVSTLELGDSALYLCASSPAPGADEKLFFGSGTQLSVL.

The rearrangement uses TRBV28 and TRBJ1-4. The CDR3 is 12 amino acids. In germline, CDR1 is MDHEN, CDR2 SYDVKM. CDR3 sequence: CAVGTVGDKLFF.

The CDR3 loop reads CASSSGNNYGYTF. The rearrangement joins TRBV6-6 to TRBJ1-2; the D gene TCRdb calls, TRBD1, cannot be checked with no DNA. Germline V lookup: CDR1 MNHNY, CDR2 SVGAGI (reference sequence). There are 13 residues in the CDR3.

V and J are TRBV11-2 and TRBJ1-1. Germline assignment: CDR1 SGHAT and CDR2 FQNNGV. This CDR3 contains 13 residues. The CDR3 loop reads CASSLGQRTEAFF.

The chain has TRBV3-1 and TRBJ2-3; TCRdb's D call of TRBD1 is untestable without DNA. The V gene's germline CDR1 is LGHDT and CDR2 YNNKEL (reference sequence). The CDR3 is made up of 14 amino acids. The CDR3 sequence is CASSQGGFTDTQYF.

The chain is built from TRBV12-3 or TRBV12-4 and TRBJ2-7; TCRdb selects TRBD2, and the lack of DNA leaves this call unchecked. CDR3 length equals 17 residues. The chain's CDR3 is CASSPRTSGIVTYEQYF.

The V gene is TRBV15, the J gene TRBJ2-5; TCRdb indicates TRBD1, and absent DNA this call remains unverified. Germline V gene sequence: CDR1 LNHNV, CDR2 YYDKDF (reference sequence). The CDR3 covers 19 residues. The CDR3 loop reads CATSKSPPRGGSSQETQYF.

This sequence joins TRBV7-3 and TRBJ2-7; the TCRdb call, TRBD1, lacks DNA for checking. The CDR3 has 15 amino acids. Germline V lookup: CDR1 SGHTA, CDR2 FQGTGA. CDR3 protein: CASSLGGPGFYEQYF.

The chain employs TRBV20-1 and TRBJ1-4; there is no DNA to check the TCRdb D call of TRBD1. Germline V lookup: CDR1 DFQATT, CDR2 SNEGSKA (reference sequence). The CDR3 sequence is 17 residues long. CDR3 region: CSASGHGGTGPNEKLFF.

The rearrangement uses TRBV28 and TRBJ2-7. The CDR3 spans 13 residues. The germline V gene has CDR1 MDHEN and CDR2 SYDVKM. This CDR3 is CASAWQGSYEQYF.

The genes are TRBV30 and TRBJ2-7. Germline assignment: CDR1 GTSNPN and CDR2 SVGIG (reference sequence). The CDR3 is 11 residues long. The CDR3 spells CAWSPMAGQYF.

The rearrangement links TRBV11-3 to TRBJ2-1; TCRdb indicates TRBD2, and absent DNA this call remains unverified. The CDR3 is 13 residues long. The germline gives CDR1 SGHNT, CDR2 YENEEA. CDR3: CASSLGGPSVKFF.

The chain combines TRBV20-1 with TRBJ2-3; with no DNA, the TCRdb D assignment of TRBD2 cannot be verified. The CDR3 is 14 amino acids. The germline gives CDR1 DFQATT, CDR2 SNEGSKA (reference sequence). CDR3 residues: CSASVAGATDTQYF.

The chain has TRBV28 and TRBJ2-5. The CDR3 spans 13 residues. The germline gives CDR1 MDHEN, CDR2 SYDVKM. The CDR3 is CASSSMKQETQNF.